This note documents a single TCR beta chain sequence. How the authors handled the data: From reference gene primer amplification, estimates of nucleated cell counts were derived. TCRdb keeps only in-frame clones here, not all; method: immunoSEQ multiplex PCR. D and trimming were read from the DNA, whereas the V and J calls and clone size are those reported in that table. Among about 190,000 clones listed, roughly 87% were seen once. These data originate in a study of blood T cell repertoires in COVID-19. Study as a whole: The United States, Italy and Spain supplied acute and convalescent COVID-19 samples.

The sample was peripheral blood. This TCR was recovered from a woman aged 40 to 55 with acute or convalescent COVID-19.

The CDR3 nucleotides are TGCGCCAGCAGCCAGACGCCCCGACGGGGAACGACTGAGCAGTTCTTC. Translating it yields CASSQTPRRGTTEQFF. This chain links TRBV4-1 with TRBJ2-1; D might be TRBD2 (5 bases). The V gene lost 3 bases and the J gene lost 9 bases, with 21 bases spanning the gap. The CDR3 covers 16 residues. Looked up from germline, CDR1 is MGHRA and CDR2 is YSYEKL.